The 2 T cell receptor beta chains below all came from one sample that was sequenced in a study of early T cells in non-severe SARS-CoV-2 infection (dated by TCRdb to the early 2020s). The library was made by 5' RACE. Sequencing relied on a NextSeq 500. TCRdb trimmed the raw reads at Q25, called clones with MiXCR and kept productive beta chains. Here each entry gathers all rows of one CDR3 protein and keeps the most common genes and DNA. Here the sample has roughly 46,000 distinct CDR3 sequences; roughly 5.4% occur a single time. The top ten hold 5% to 6.5% of the sample. The specimen was whole blood, collected at baseline. The receptors come from an adult who was a healthcare worker with PCR-confirmed SARS-CoV-2 infection or an uninfected control (not recorded which).

Many counts were recorded for this clonotype. CDR3 coding DNA: TGTGCCAGTAGTATTGGGCAGGGTGGCACAGATACGCAGTATTTT. Its translation is CASSIGQGGTDTQYF. The chain carries TRBV19 and TRBJ2-3; a weak D match, TRBD1 (5 bases). V was pared by 3 bases and J by 1 base, with 11 bases between. CDR1 and CDR2 from the germline V gene are LNHDA and SQIVND (reference sequence). The length of the CDR3 is 15 residues.

In this sample, this clonotype turned up many times. The chain combines TRBV18 with TRBJ2-5; unclear D gene. The ends were cut back, 4 bases at V and 1 base at J, with 10 bases in the middle. Germline values: CDR1 KGHSH, CDR2 LQKENI. This CDR3 region has 14 residues. CDR3 in DNA: TGTGCCAGCTCACGCGACCAGCCCCAAGAGACCCAGTACTTC. Protein sequence: CASSRDQPQETQYF. Using reference TRBV18 and TRBJ2-5 for the parts outside the CDR3, the full variable domain is NAGVMQNPRHLVRRRGQEARLRCSPMKGHSHVYWYRQLPEEGLKFMVYLQKENIIDESGMPKERFSAEFPKEGPSILRIQQVVRGDSAAYFCASSRDQPQETQYFGPGTRLLVL.